This is a list of T cell receptor beta chains from one sample in a study of blood T cell repertoires in COVID-19. Data came from immunoSEQ multiplex PCR; TCRdb stores just in-frame clones and leaves some out. This table holds 220,000 or so clones, around 90% found once. The sequencing input was PBMCs or T cells enriched from blood (not recorded which). Receptor source: a man younger than 40 who had been exposed to COVID-19. CDR3s include the opening cysteine and the closing phenylalanine or tryptophan. D genes are given only for firm matches. Clone size is given for some rows only: seen once, a few or many times, or a class if the clone is expanded.

size: NA
D: TRBD2
V: TRBV7-2
J: TRBJ2-1
CDR3: CASNGGANNEQFF
DNA: TGTGCCAGCAACGGGGGGGCTAACAATGAGCAGTTCTTC

size: NA
D: TRBD2
V: TRBV18
J: TRBJ2-1
CDR3: CASSPQSGLAGVYEQFF
DNA: TGTGCCAGCTCACCACAGTCAGGACTAGCGGGGGTTTATGAGCAGTTCTTC

size: NA
D: NA
V: TRBV25-1
J: TRBJ1-1
CDR3: CASSGGKEGRGDPEAFF
DNA: TGTGCCAGCAGTGGAGGGAAAGAGGGCAGGGGAGACCCTGAAGCTTTCTTT

size: NA
D: TRBD1
V: TRBV19
J: TRBJ1-1
CDR3: CASSMSPSGTGVNTEAFF
DNA: TGTGCCAGTAGTATGTCCCCCTCCGGGACAGGGGTAAACACTGAAGCTTTCTTT

size: NA
D: NA
V: TRBV5-1
J: TRBJ1-6
CDR3: CASSLGLTRDNSPLHF
DNA: TGCGCCAGCAGCTTGGGTCTCACCCGGGATAATTCACCCCTCCACTTT

size: NA
D: NA
V: TRBV19
J: TRBJ1-1
CDR3: CASSMTDPNTEAFF
DNA: TGTGCCAGTAGTATGACAGACCCGAACACTGAAGCTTTCTTT

size: NA
D: TRBD1
V: TRBV9
J: TRBJ1-6
CDR3: CASSVAGQGSPLHF
DNA: TGTGCCAGCAGCGTGGCGGGACAGGGCTCACCCCTCCACTTT

size: NA
D: NA
V: TRBV9
J: TRBJ2-1
CDR3: CASSVAVAAGNEQFF
DNA: TGTGCCAGCAGCGTAGCGGTAGCGGCGGGTAATGAGCAGTTCTTC

size: NA
D: TRBD1
V: TRBV9
J: TRBJ2-7
CDR3: CASSVDTGGFYEQYF
DNA: TGTGCCAGCAGCGTAGATACAGGGGGCTTCTACGAGCAGTACTTC

size: NA
D: NA
V: TRBV5-1
J: TRBJ2-5
CDR3: CANRERWGETQYF
DNA: TGCGCCAACCGGGAGCGCTGGGGGGAGACCCAGTACTTC

size: NA
D: NA
V: TRBV7-9
J: TRBJ1-6
CDR3: CASSSTGGSSPLHF
DNA: TGTGCCAGCAGCTCGACGGGCGGGTCTTCACCCCTCCACTTT

size: NA
D: NA
V: TRBV6-5
J: TRBJ1-2
CDR3: CASSYDSNYGYTF
DNA: TGTGCCAGCAGTTACGACTCTAACTATGGCTACACCTTC

size: NA
D: TRBD2
V: TRBV25-1
J: TRBJ2-3
CDR3: CASSRLAGGLGTDTQYF
DNA: TGTGCCAGCAGCCGACTAGCGGGGGGGCTTGGCACAGATACGCAGTATTTT

size: NA
D: NA
V: TRBV9
J: TRBJ1-6
CDR3: CASSVGLLPSPLHF
DNA: TGTGCCAGCAGCGTCGGTTTATTGCCATCACCCCTCCACTTT

size: NA
D: NA
V: TRBV6-5
J: TRBJ1-2
CDR3: CASRPDSPPNYGYTF
DNA: TGTGCCAGCAGACCTGACAGCCCTCCTAACTATGGCTACACCTTC

size: NA
D: NA
V: TRBV5-1
J: TRBJ1-2
CDR3: CASSIAGGSNYGYTF
DNA: TGCGCCAGCAGCATCGCTGGGGGGTCTAACTATGGCTACACCTTC

size: NA
D: TRBD2
V: TRBV27
J: TRBJ2-7
CDR3: CASSLSGGVPYEQYF
DNA: TGTGCCAGCAGTTTAAGTGGGGGGGTCCCCTACGAGCAGTACTTC

size: NA
D: TRBD1
V: TRBV7-6
J: TRBJ1-6
CDR3: CASSREWTGGSIGNSPLHF
DNA: TGTGCCAGCAGCCGTGAGTGGACAGGGGGGTCAATAGGTAATTCACCCCTCCACTTT

size: NA
D: TRBD1
V: TRBV7-6
J: TRBJ1-6
CDR3: CASSLEGQGVSPLHF
DNA: TGTGCCAGCAGCTTAGAGGGACAGGGAGTCTCACCCCTCCACTTT

size: NA
D: NA
V: TRBV11-1
J: TRBJ2-7
CDR3: CASSQGLAKYEQYF
DNA: TGTGCCAGCAGCCAGGGACTCGCAAAATACGAGCAGTACTTC

size: NA
D: NA
V: TRBV29-1
J: TRBJ1-2
CDR3: CSVTRVDYGYTF
DNA: TGCAGCGTTACGCGGGTGGATTATGGCTACACCTTC

size: many
D: NA
V: TRBV11-2
J: TRBJ2-7
CDR3: CASSLGAVYEQYF
DNA: TGTGCCAGCAGCTTAGGTGCGGTTTACGAGCAGTACTTC

size: NA
D: TRBD2
V: TRBV27
J: TRBJ2-5
CDR3: CASSLFAGEGETQYF
DNA: TGTGCCAGCAGTTTATTCGCGGGGGAGGGGGAGACCCAGTACTTC

size: NA
D: TRBD1
V: TRBV10-3
J: TRBJ2-7
CDR3: CAISEGRDRAYEQYF
DNA: TGTGCCATCAGTGAGGGCCGGGACAGGGCCTACGAGCAGTACTTC

size: NA
D: NA
V: TRBV7-6
J: TRBJ1-5
CDR3: CASSLAGGHSNQPQHF
DNA: TGTGCCAGCAGCTTAGCGGGCGGGCATAGCAATCAGCCCCAGCATTTT

size: NA
D: NA
V: TRBV2
J: TRBJ1-1
CDR3: CASGEALNTEAFF
DNA: TGTGCCAGCGGAGAGGCTCTGAACACTGAAGCTTTCTTT

size: NA
D: TRBD1
V: TRBV18
J: TRBJ1-2
CDR3: CASSPRTGTGGYTF
DNA: TGTGCCAGCTCACCCAGGACAGGGACAGGAGGCTACACCTTC

size: NA
D: TRBD2
V: TRBV5-1
J: TRBJ2-3
CDR3: CATRVTSGGADTQYF
DNA: TGCGCCACCAGAGTGACTAGCGGGGGGGCAGATACGCAGTATTTT

size: NA
D: NA
V: TRBV7-2
J: TRBJ1-3
CDR3: CASSFFSAIYF
DNA: TGTGCCAGCAGCTTTTTTAGCGCCATATATTTT

size: NA
D: TRBD1
V: TRBV5-1
J: TRBJ1-4
CDR3: CASSGGGEHEKLFF
DNA: TGCGCCAGCAGCGGAGGGGGCGAGCATGAAAAACTGTTTTTT

size: NA
D: TRBD1
V: TRBV2
J: TRBJ2-2
CDR3: CASSARTGGSGELFF
DNA: TGTGCCAGCAGCGCGCGGACAGGGGGCAGCGGGGAGCTGTTTTTT

size: NA
D: TRBD1
V: TRBV4-1
J: TRBJ1-1
CDR3: CASSGRDGSSGGEAFF
DNA: TGCGCCAGCAGCGGCCGGGACGGCTCTTCAGGGGGGGAAGCTTTCTTT

size: NA
D: NA
V: TRBV10-3
J: TRBJ1-2
CDR3: CAIKGHLGYGYTF
DNA: TGTGCCATCAAAGGACATTTAGGCTATGGCTACACCTTC

size: NA
D: NA
V: TRBV5-4
J: TRBJ1-2
CDR3: CASSPRSNSNYGYTF
DNA: TGTGCCAGCAGCCCTCGGTCTAATAGCAACTATGGCTACACCTTC

size: NA
D: NA
V: TRBV6-1
J: TRBJ1-2
CDR3: CASSEDSNYGYTF
DNA: TGTGCCAGCAGTGAGGACAGTAACTATGGCTACACCTTC

size: NA
D: NA
V: TRBV7-6
J: TRBJ2-3
CDR3: CASSLGPDRDTQYF
DNA: TGTGCCAGCAGCTTAGGGCCAGATCGAGATACGCAGTATTTT

size: NA
D: TRBD2
V: TRBV25-1
J: TRBJ2-1
CDR3: CASSDSLQRGYNEQFF
DNA: TGTGCCAGCAGTGATTCGCTCCAGCGGGGCTACAATGAGCAGTTCTTC

size: NA
D: NA
V: TRBV19
J: TRBJ2-2
CDR3: CASRAVNTGELFF
DNA: TGTGCCAGTAGGGCGGTGAACACCGGGGAGCTGTTTTTT

size: NA
D: NA
V: TRBV19
J: TRBJ1-2
CDR3: CASSSDYYGYTF
DNA: TGTGCCAGTAGCAGCGATTACTATGGCTACACCTTC

size: once
D: TRBD1
V: TRBV30
J: TRBJ1-6
CDR3: CAWGSGTGGSYNSPLHF
DNA: TGTGCCTGGGGGTCCGGGACAGGGGGCTCCTATAATTCACCCCTCCACTTT

size: NA
D: NA
V: TRBV7-2
J: TRBJ2-1
CDR3: CASSNPGGVYNEQFF
DNA: TGTGCCAGCAGCAACCCTGGCGGGGTCTACAATGAGCAGTTCTTC

size: once
D: TRBD2
V: TRBV6-2/TRBV6-3
J: TRBJ2-2
CDR3: CASSYPSGGLTGELFF
DNA: TGTGCCAGCAGTTACCCCAGCGGGGGATTAACCGGGGAGCTGTTTTTT

size: NA
D: TRBD1
V: TRBV7-7
J: TRBJ2-5
CDR3: CASSQTGGLETQYF
DNA: TGTGCCAGCAGCCAAACAGGGGGCTTGGAGACCCAGTACTTC

size: NA
D: NA
V: TRBV6-5
J: TRBJ2-7
CDR3: CASSYSPPDPGAEQYF
DNA: TGTGCCAGCAGTTACTCGCCCCCGGACCCAGGGGCCGAGCAGTACTTC